The rows below give T cell receptor beta chains drawn from one sample of a study of cytomegalovirus exposure and HLA in healthy donors. The table came from immunoSEQ multiplex PCR; TCRdb's copy has only in-frame clones and leaves some out. The table records 95,000 to 150,000 clones, 75% to 85% of them present only once. Sequencing input: PBMCs. The source of these receptors is a man aged 40-50 years in good health and CMV-seronegative. CDR3s include the opening cysteine and the closing phenylalanine or tryptophan. The D gene is left open where the match is weak. The listing skips clone size in some rows; elsewhere it reads once, few, many or a size class.

TRBJ2-1 TRBD2 TRBV30 NA 19 TGTGCCTGTTCCGCCCCGGGTACTAGCGGGGGAAGGTCCTACAATGAGCAGTTCTTC CACSAPGTSGGRSYNEQFF
TRBJ2-6 NA TRBV4-3 few 18 TGCGCCAGCAGCCAAGTCTCGGGAGTTAGCTCTGGGGCCAACGTCCTGACTTTC CASSQVSGVSSGANVLTF
TRBJ2-7 TRBD2 TRBV15 once 16 TGTGCCACCAGCAGAGTGGGGAGGGCAGGCTCCTACGAGCAGTACTTC CATSRVGRAGSYEQYF
TRBJ1-2 NA TRBV4-2 NA 18 TGTGCCAGCAGCCAAGAATCCAGGCCCCGCAGCTTTAACTATGGCTACACCTTC CASSQESRPRSFNYGYTF
TRBJ1-2 NA TRBV14 NA 14 TGTGCCAGCAGCCAGGCGACGGGGGGGGTAGGCTACACCTTC CASSQATGGVGYTF
TRBJ2-1 NA TRBV9 NA 14 TGTGCCAGCAGCGTAGCATCAGGGGCTGGAGAGCAGTTCTTC CASSVASGAGEQFF
TRBJ1-2 NA TRBV30 once 11 TGTGCCTGGAGTGTGTTGAGTGGCTACACCTTC CAWSVLSGYTF
TRBJ2-1 TRBD1 TRBV6-5 NA 15 TGTGCCAGCAGTGACTCCCTGACAGGGTGGAATGAGCAGTTCTTC CASSDSLTGWNEQFF
TRBJ2-5 TRBD1 TRBV2 NA 15 TGTGCCAGCACCCTAAGGGGACAGTCGGCAGAGACCCAGTACTTC CASTLRGQSAETQYF
TRBJ1-3 TRBD1 TRBV6-4 NA 16 TGTGCCAGCAGTGACCCACAGGGGGCGAGTGGAAACACCATATATTTT CASSDPQGASGNTIYF
TRBJ2-7 TRBD1 TRBV6-6 NA 16 TGTGCCAGCAGTTACGGCCCCGGGACAGGGGTGCGTGAGCAGTACTTC CASSYGPGTGVREQYF
TRBJ2-3 TRBD1 TRBV7-2 NA 14 TGTGCCAGCAGCCCGGGACAGGGATCAGATACGCAGTATTTT CASSPGQGSDTQYF
TRBJ2-1 NA TRBV7-6 NA 14 TGTGCCAGCAGCTCGGGACGGGGGACCAATGAGCAGTTCTTC CASSSGRGTNEQFF
TRBJ2-6 NA TRBV5-1 NA 18 TGCGCCAGCAGCTTGATCGGTGGGAGGGCTTCGGGGGCCAACGGCCTGACTTTC CASSLIGGRASGANGLTF
TRBJ1-5 NA TRBV28 NA 14 TGTGCCAGCAGTTTATGGCGGGGAAATCAGCCCCAGCATTTT CASSLWRGNQPQHF
TRBJ2-1 TRBD2 TRBV6-6 NA 15 TGTGCCAGCAGCCAGGGACGGGGGGTCGGCAATGAGCAGTTCTTC CASSQGRGVGNEQFF
TRBJ1-1 NA TRBV7-2 NA 11 TGTGCCAGCAGTCAGGACACTGAAGCTTTCTTT CASSQDTEAFF
TRBJ1-5 TRBD1 TRBV7-9 NA 17 TGTGCCAGCAGCCGTATGGGACAGGGGCAGGGAATTCAGCCCCAGCATTTT CASSRMGQGQGIQPQHF
TRBJ2-1 NA TRBV4-2 NA 14 TGTGCCAGCAGCCCGGGGGAGGCTGGCAATGAGCAGTTCTTC CASSPGEAGNEQFF
TRBJ2-2 TRBD1 TRBV2 few 14 TGTGCCAGCAGGAGACAGGGCGACACCGGGGAGCTGTTTTTT CASRRQGDTGELFF
TRBJ2-5 NA TRBV6-5 NA 16 TGTGCCAGCAGTTACCTCTCGCAGCGGTACCAAGAGACCCAGTACTTC CASSYLSQRYQETQYF
TRBJ2-1 TRBD2 TRBV7-9 NA 16 TGTGCCAGCAGCGCCAATGGCGGGGGTTCCTACAATGAGCAGTTCTTC CASSANGGGSYNEQFF
TRBJ1-4 TRBD1 TRBV5-4 NA 19 TGTGCCAGCAGCCTGGGAGGACAGGGGGTGCAAGACGATAATGAAAAACTGTTTTTT CASSLGGQGVQDDNEKLFF
TRBJ2-7 NA TRBV7-9 NA 15 TGTGCCAGCAGCTTAGTAGGTGACAGAACCTACGAGCAGTACTTC CASSLVGDRTYEQYF
TRBJ2-1 NA TRBV25-1 NA 14 TGTGCCAGCAGTCTCCCTTCCCCGCGCAATGAGCAGTTCTTC CASSLPSPRNEQFF
TRBJ1-1 NA TRBV10-1 few 13 TGCGCCAGCAGTGATAATGAACAGACTGAAGCTTTCTTT CASSDNEQTEAFF
TRBJ2-1 TRBD2 TRBV6-5 NA 15 TGTGCCAGCAGTCTAAGCGGGGTCTCCTACAATGAGCAGTTCTTC CASSLSGVSYNEQFF
TRBJ2-7 NA TRBV7-2 NA 13 TGTGCCAGCAGCTTATCTGCGTCTTACGAGCAGTACTTC CASSLSASYEQYF
TRBJ2-5 NA TRBV5-5 NA 14 TGTGCCAGCAGCCCCGGGGTTGGTACGGAGACCCAGTACTTC CASSPGVGTETQYF
TRBJ2-3 TRBD2 TRBV4-1 NA 17 TGCGCCAGCAGCAAAAACGGACTAGCGCATTTCACAGATACGCAGTATTTT CASSKNGLAHFTDTQYF
TRBJ2-7 TRBD1 TRBV18 NA 14 TGTGCCAGCTCCCAGACAGGGGGCTTCGACGAGCAGTACTTC CASSQTGGFDEQYF
TRBJ2-2 TRBD1 TRBV30 NA 13 TGTGCCTGGAGAGGACAGGGGGCTAGGGAGCTGTTTTTT CAWRGQGARELFF
TRBJ1-5 NA TRBV18 NA 16 TGTGCCAGCTCACCCTCCGGGGGGGGAAGCAATCAGCCCCAGCATTTT CASSPSGGGSNQPQHF
TRBJ2-7 NA TRBV30 NA 13 TGTGCATCGAGGGCACAGGGTGTTCGGGAGCAGTACTTC CASRAQGVREQYF
TRBJ2-7 NA TRBV5-1 once 15 TGCGCCAGCAGCTTGCGGCGGGGCCTTTCCTACGAGCAGTACTTC CASSLRRGLSYEQYF
TRBJ2-7 TRBD1 TRBV4-1 NA 16 TGCGCCAGCAGCCAAGGAACCCCCCTACAGGGGTACGAGCAGTACTTC CASSQGTPLQGYEQYF
TRBJ1-1 NA TRBV6-1 NA 16 TGTGCCAGCAGTGAAGTTTTAGGCACAGCAAACACTGAAGCTTTCTTT CASSEVLGTANTEAFF
TRBJ2-3 NA TRBV6-5 NA 14 TGTGCCAGCAGTACGCGGGCGGGCACAGATACGCAGTATTTT CASSTRAGTDTQYF
TRBJ2-3 TRBD1 TRBV12-5 NA 15 TGTGCTAGTGGTCCTGGACAGGGGAGCACAGATACGCAGTATTTT CASGPGQGSTDTQYF
TRBJ2-5 TRBD2 TRBV7-2 NA 15 TGTGCCAGCAGCAAGGGAGCGGGAGTTGTAGAGACCCAGTACTTC CASSKGAGVVETQYF
TRBJ2-5 TRBD2 TRBV5-1 NA 15 TGCGCCAGCGGCTTACCAGCGGGAGGTCAAGAGACCCAGTACTTC CASGLPAGGQETQYF
TRBJ2-1 TRBD2 TRBV14 NA 15 TGTGCCAGCAGCACCAGCGGGGGGTCGGGTAATGAACAGTTCTTC CASSTSGGSGNEQFF
TRBJ2-3 NA TRBV7-9 NA 14 TGTGCCAGCAGTTCGGGACTTAGCACAGATACGCAGTATTTT CASSSGLSTDTQYF
TRBJ1-1 NA TRBV27 NA 18 TGTGCCAGCAGCCCTATCAAAACGGGGGGAGTCCGAAACACTGAAGCTTTCTTT CASSPIKTGGVRNTEAFF
TRBJ2-3 TRBD2 TRBV9 NA 15 TGTGCCAGCAGCGTAGGGGGCGGGAGTTTGGATACGCAGTATTTT CASSVGGGSLDTQYF
TRBJ2-7 NA TRBV7-9 NA 12 TGTGCCAGCAGCTCCCAAGCCTACGAGCAGTACTTC CASSSQAYEQYF
TRBJ1-5 NA TRBV7-3 NA 14 TGTGCCAGCAGCCGAGATTATAGCAATCAGCCCCAGCATTTT CASSRDYSNQPQHF
TRBJ1-6 NA TRBV5-1 once 16 TGCGCCAGCAGCTTGGGAGGAGGTGGATCTGATTCACCCCTCCACTTT CASSLGGGGSDSPLHF
TRBJ2-3 NA TRBV30 few 13 TGTGCCTGGAGAGGAGGGACCGCGGGGACGCAGTATTTT CAWRGGTAGTQYF
TRBJ2-1 TRBD1 TRBV5-6 NA 15 TGTGCCAGCAGCTTTATGACAGGGTATCGAGACGAGCAGTTCTTC CASSFMTGYRDEQFF
TRBJ1-5 NA TRBV25-1 NA 14 TGTGCCAGCAGTGAATGGAACAGGGATCAGCCCCAGCATTTT CASSEWNRDQPQHF
TRBJ1-2 TRBD1 TRBV28 NA 13 TGTGCCAGCACCCTTGACAGGGCCTATGGCTACACCTTC CASTLDRAYGYTF
TRBJ2-3 NA TRBV15 medium-sized 14 TGTGCCACCAGGGCGGTACACGCGGGAGATACGCAGTATTTT CATRAVHAGDTQYF
TRBJ2-3 NA TRBV27 NA 15 TGTGCCAGCAGTTTAGTGCGGGGGCCAACAGATACGCAGTATTTT CASSLVRGPTDTQYF
TRBJ1-2 TRBD1 TRBV9 NA 15 TGTGCCAGCAGCGTAGGGGACAGGGCCGACTATGGCTACACCTTC CASSVGDRADYGYTF
TRBJ2-3 NA TRBV19 few 17 TGTGCCAGTAGCCCCAGACAGGTTCGAGCTTTCACAGATACGCAGTATTTT CASSPRQVRAFTDTQYF
TRBJ2-7 TRBD2 TRBV28 NA 20 TGTGCCAGCAGTATCAGCGGAGGCACGGACGGACTAGCGGGAGTAGGCGAGCAGTACTTC CASSISGGTDGLAGVGEQYF
TRBJ2-2 TRBD1 TRBV14 NA 16 TGTGCCAGCAGCCAACTTGGGACAGCGAACACCGGGGAGCTGTTTTTT CASSQLGTANTGELFF
TRBJ2-5 NA TRBV2 NA 13 TGTGCCAGCAGGAGGCAGCTCCAAGAGACCCAGTACTTC CASRRQLQETQYF